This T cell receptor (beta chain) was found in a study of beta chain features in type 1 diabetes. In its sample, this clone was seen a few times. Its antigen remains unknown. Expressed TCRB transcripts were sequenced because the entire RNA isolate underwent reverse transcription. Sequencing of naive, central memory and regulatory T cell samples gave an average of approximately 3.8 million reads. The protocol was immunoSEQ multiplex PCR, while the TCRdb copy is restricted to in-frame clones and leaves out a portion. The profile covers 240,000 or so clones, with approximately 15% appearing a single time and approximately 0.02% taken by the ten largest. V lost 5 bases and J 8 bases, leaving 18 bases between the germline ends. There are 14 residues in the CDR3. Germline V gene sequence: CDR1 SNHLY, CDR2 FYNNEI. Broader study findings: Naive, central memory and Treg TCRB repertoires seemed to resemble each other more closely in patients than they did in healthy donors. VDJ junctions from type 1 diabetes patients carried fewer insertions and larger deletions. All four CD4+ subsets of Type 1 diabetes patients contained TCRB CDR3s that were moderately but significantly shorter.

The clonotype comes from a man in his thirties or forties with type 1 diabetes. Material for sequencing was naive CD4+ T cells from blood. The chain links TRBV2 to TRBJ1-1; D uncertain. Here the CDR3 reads CASSPKTDGEEAFF. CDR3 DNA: TGTGCCAGCAGTCCAAAGACCGACGGGGAAGAAGCTTTCTTT.